Sequencing of this TCR beta chain was carried out in a study of cytomegalovirus exposure and HLA in healthy donors. About the research overall: Genetic ancestry analysis placed over 65% of the 398 donors that were genotyped in the Caucasian-associated cluster.

The CDR3 has 21 amino acids. The germline V gene has CDR1 SGHRS and CDR2 YFSETQ. The V and J ends lost 0 bases and 0 bases, in that order; junction bases with no gene match: 16. The PCR ran on 60 Vbeta and 13 Jbeta primers. Sequencing was performed with immunoSEQ multiplex PCR; in TCRdb, only in-frame clones are kept and a portion is missing. The sample has tens of thousands of clones; roughly 79% are singletons. General study points: The authors assumed roughly uniform sequencing depth across donors for presence/absence analyses.

When sampled, the donors appeared nominally healthy, though they likely had unrecorded immune exposures. Worth noting for this clone: The antigen remains undetermined.

The chain is built from TRBV5-1 and TRBJ2-1, with 9 bases lining up with TRBD2. This TCR derives from a man aged 30 to 45 in good health and CMV-seronegative. Sequenced input: PBMCs. The CDR3 protein is CASSLAFVANLAGSSYNEQFF. The CDR3 DNA reads TGCGCCAGCAGCTTGGCCTTCGTTGCAAACCTAGCGGGGTCCTCCTACAATGAGCAGTTCTTC.